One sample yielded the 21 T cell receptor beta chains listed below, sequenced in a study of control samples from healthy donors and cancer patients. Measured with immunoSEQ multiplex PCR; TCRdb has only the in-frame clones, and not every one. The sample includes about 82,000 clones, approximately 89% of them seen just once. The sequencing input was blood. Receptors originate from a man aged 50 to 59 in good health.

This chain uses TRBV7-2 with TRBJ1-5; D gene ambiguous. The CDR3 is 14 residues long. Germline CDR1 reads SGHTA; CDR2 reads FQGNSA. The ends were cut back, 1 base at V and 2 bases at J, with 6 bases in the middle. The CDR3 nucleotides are TGTGCCAGCAGCTTAGATGTTGGCAATCAGCCCCAGCATTTT. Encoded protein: CASSLDVGNQPQHF.

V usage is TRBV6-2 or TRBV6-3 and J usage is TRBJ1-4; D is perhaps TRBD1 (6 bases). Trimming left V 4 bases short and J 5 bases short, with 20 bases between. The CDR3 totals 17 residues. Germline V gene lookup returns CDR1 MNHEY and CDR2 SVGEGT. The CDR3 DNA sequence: TGTGCCAGCAGTTTACCCTTAGGACAGCGGGGGAATGAAAAACTGTTTTTT. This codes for CASSLPLGQRGNEKLFF.

CDR3 sequence (DNA): TGTGCCAGCAGCCACCCCGGACTAGCGGTAAACTACGAGCAGTACTTC. It translates to CASSHPGLAVNYEQYF. V gene TRBV4-2 combines with J gene TRBJ2-7; 10 bases align to TRBD2. Germline V CDR1 and CDR2: LGHNA, YNFKEQ. The J segment lost 3 bases and the V segment lost 3 bases, leaving 8 bases of the junction unmatched. The CDR3 is made up of 16 amino acids.

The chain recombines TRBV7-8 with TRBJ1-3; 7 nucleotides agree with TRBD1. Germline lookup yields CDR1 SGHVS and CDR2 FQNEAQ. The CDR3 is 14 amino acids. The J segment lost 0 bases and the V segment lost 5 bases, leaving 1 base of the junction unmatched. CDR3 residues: CASSPGGSGNTIYF. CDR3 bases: TGTGCCAGCAGCCCAGGGGGCTCTGGAAACACCATATATTTT.

CDR3 bases: TGTGCTAGTGGTCAAGACAGGGTGGAGACCCAGTACTTC. Protein product: CASGQDRVETQYF. V gene TRBV12-5 combines with J gene TRBJ2-5; 7 positions match TRBD1. Germline V lookup: CDR1 LGHNT, CDR2 FRNRAP. The V and J ends lost 5 bases and 5 bases, in that order; junction bases with no gene match: 5. The CDR3 spans 13 residues.

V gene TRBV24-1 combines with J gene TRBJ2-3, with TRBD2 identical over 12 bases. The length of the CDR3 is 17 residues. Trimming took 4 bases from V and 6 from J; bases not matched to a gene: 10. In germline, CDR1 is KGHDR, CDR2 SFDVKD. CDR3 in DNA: TGTGCCACCAGTGAGGCTAGCGGGAGGGCCGGGATGGATACGCAGTATTTT. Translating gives CATSEASGRAGMDTQYF.

The DNA for the CDR3 is TGTGCCACCAGTGATCCGGGACAGGGGGACACTGAAGCTTTCTTT. This translates into CATSDPGQGDTEAFF. The chain carries TRBV24-1 and TRBJ1-1; TRBD1 agrees at 11 bases. The trim removed 3 bases at V and 3 bases at J, leaving 2 bases unmatched. Germline assignment: CDR1 KGHDR and CDR2 SFDVKD. The CDR3 loop spans 15 amino acids.

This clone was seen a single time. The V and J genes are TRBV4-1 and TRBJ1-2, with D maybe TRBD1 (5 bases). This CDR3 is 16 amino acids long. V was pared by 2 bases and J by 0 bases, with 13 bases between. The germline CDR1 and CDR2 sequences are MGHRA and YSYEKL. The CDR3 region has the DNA TGCGCCAGCAGCCAAACCCTCAGGGATACTAACTATGGCTACACCTTC. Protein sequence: CASSQTLRDTNYGYTF.

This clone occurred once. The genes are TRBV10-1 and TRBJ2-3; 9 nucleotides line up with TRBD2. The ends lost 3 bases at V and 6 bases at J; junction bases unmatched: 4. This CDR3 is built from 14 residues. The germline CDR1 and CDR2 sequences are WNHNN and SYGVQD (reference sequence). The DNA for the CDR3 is TGCGCCAGCAGTGATAGCGGGAGTGGGGATACGCAGTATTTT. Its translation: CASSDSGSGDTQYF.

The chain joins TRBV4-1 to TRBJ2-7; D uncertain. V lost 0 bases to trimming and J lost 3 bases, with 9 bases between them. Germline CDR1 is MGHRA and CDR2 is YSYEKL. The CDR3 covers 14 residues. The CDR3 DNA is TGCGCCAGCAGCCAAGACAGAGAGCTCTACGAGCAGTACTTC. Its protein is CASSQDRELYEQYF.

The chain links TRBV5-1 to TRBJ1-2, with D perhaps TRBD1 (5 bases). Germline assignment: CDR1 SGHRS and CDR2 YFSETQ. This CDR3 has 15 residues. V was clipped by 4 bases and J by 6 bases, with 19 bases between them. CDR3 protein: CASSRDAGSVNGYTF. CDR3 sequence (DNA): TGCGCCAGCAGCAGGGACGCCGGGTCTGTCAATGGCTACACCTTC. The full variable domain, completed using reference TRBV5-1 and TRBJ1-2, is KAGVTQTPRYLIKTRGQQVTLSCSPISGHRSVSWYQQTPGQGLQFLFEYFSETQRNKGNFPGRFSGRQFSNSRSEMNVSTLELGDSALYLCASSRDAGSVNGYTFGSGTRLTVV.

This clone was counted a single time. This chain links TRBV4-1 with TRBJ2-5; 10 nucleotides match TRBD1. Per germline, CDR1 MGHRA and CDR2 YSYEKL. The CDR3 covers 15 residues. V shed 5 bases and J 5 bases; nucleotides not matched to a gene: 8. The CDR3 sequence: CASSDRDRGFETQYF. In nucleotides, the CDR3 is TGCGCCAGCAGCGACCGGGACAGGGGTTTCGAGACCCAGTACTTC.

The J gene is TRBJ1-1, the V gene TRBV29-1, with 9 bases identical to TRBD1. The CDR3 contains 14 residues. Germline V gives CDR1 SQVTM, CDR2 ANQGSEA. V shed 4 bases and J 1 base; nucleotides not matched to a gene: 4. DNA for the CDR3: TGCAGCGTTGCTATACAGGGGGCGAACACTGAAGCTTTCTTT. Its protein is CSVAIQGANTEAFF.

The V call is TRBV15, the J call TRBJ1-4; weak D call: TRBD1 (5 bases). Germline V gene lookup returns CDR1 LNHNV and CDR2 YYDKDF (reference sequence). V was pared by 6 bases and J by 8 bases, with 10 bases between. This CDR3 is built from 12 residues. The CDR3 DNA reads TGTGCCACCAGGGGGGTCATGGAAAAACTGTTTTTT. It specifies CATRGVMEKLFF.

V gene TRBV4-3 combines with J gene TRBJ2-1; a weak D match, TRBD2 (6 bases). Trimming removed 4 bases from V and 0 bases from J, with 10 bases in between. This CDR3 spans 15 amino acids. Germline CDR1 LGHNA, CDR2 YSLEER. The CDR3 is CASSPRDFSYNEQFF. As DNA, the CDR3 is TGCGCCAGCAGCCCCCGGGACTTCTCCTACAATGAGCAGTTCTTC.

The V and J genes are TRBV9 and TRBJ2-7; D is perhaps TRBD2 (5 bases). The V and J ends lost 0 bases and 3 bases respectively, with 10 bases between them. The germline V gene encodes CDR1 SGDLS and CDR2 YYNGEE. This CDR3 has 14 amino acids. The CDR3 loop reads CASSVGLEGYEQYF. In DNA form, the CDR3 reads TGTGCCAGCAGCGTAGGTCTAGAGGGCTACGAGCAGTACTTC.

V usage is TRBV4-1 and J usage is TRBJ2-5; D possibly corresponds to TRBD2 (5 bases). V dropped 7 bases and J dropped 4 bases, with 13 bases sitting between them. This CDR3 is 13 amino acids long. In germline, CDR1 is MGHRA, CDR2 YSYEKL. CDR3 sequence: CASIDSAGETQYF. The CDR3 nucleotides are TGCGCCAGCATCGACTCCGCGGGAGAGACCCAGTACTTC.

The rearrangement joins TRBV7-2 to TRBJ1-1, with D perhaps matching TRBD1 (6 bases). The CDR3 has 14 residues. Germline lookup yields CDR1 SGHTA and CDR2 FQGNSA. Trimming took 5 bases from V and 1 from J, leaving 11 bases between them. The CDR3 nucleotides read TGTGCCAGCAGCCCGACAGGCCCGAACACTGAAGCTTTCTTT. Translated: CASSPTGPNTEAFF. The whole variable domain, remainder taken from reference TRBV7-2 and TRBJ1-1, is GAGVSQSPSNKVTEKGKDVELRCDPISGHTALYWYRQSLGQGLEFLIYFQGNSAPDKSGLPSDRFSAERTGGSVSTLTIQRTQQEDSAVYLCASSPTGPNTEAFFGQGTRLTVV.

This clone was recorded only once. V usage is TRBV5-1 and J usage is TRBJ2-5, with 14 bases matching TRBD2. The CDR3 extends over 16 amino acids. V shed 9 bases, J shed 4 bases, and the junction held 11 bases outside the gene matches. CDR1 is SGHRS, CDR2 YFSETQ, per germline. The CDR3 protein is CATASGTSGGGETQYF. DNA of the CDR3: TGCGCCACTGCGTCCGGGACTAGCGGGGGAGGAGAGACCCAGTACTTC.

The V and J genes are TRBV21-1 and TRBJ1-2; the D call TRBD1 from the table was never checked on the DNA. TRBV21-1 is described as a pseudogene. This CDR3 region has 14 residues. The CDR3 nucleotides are TGTGCCAGCTGCAAGTGGGGCCCCGACTATGGCTACACCTTC. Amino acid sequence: CASCKWGPDYGYTF.

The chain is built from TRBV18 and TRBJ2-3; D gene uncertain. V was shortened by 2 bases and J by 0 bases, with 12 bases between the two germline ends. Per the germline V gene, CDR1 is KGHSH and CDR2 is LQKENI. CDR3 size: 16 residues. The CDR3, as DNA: TGTGCCAGCTCACCAATGGCGCAAGGAAGCACAGATACGCAGTATTTT. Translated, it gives CASSPMAQGSTDTQYF.